The 25 T cell receptor beta chains below all came from one sample that was sequenced in a study of blood T cell repertoires in COVID-19. The data were produced by immunoSEQ multiplex PCR, yet TCRdb's version contains in-frame clones alone and is incomplete. The sample lists 200,000 to 300,000 clones, approximately 80% occurring once. The sequenced material came from peripheral blood. The source of these receptors is a woman aged 55-70 years with active or convalescent COVID-19.

The chain joins TRBV5-5 to TRBJ2-7; 7 bases line up with TRBD1. The CDR3 extends over 14 amino acids. The ends lost 1 base at V and 2 bases at J; junction bases unmatched: 3. In germline, CDR1 is SGHKS, CDR2 YYEKEE (reference sequence). The CDR3 is CASSLSGGPYEQYV. The CDR3 DNA sequence: TGTGCCAGCAGCTTGTCAGGGGGACCCTACGAGCAGTACGTC.

The chain has TRBV10-3 and TRBJ2-2, with 8 bases lining up with TRBD2. The CDR3 sequence is 18 residues long. J was trimmed by 0 bases and V by 6 bases; bases with no gene match: 12. Germline V lookup: CDR1 ENHRY, CDR2 SYGVKD. In nucleotides, the CDR3 is TGTGCCATCAGGGCTTTGAGCGGGGGCGTTACGAACACCGGGGAGCTGTTTTTT. It codes for CAIRALSGGVTNTGELFF.

The J gene is TRBJ2-5, the V gene TRBV29-1; 12 nucleotides align to TRBD1. CDR3 length equals 17 residues. V lost 4 bases and J lost 2; bases outside the gene matches: 11. Looked up from germline, CDR1 is SQVTM and CDR2 is ANQGSEA. The CDR3 DNA reads as TGCAGCGTTGCCGGGACAGGGGGCGGCGGGGGGCAAGAGACCCAGTACTTC. Translation gives CSVAGTGGGGGQETQYF.

With respect to this clone: The junction departs from the called germline gene at one end, perhaps through a read error. V and J are TRBV3-1 (or the pseudogene TRBV3-2) and TRBJ2-5; D is perhaps TRBD1 (7 bases). Germline V CDR1 and CDR2: LGHDT, YNNKEL (reference sequence). CDR3 length equals 17 residues. The CDR3 coding sequence is TGTGCCAGCAGGCAAGCCGGGGGACAGCTAAACCAAGAGACCCAGTACTTC. Amino acid sequence: CASRQAGGQLNQETQYF.

The rearrangement uses TRBV6-5 and TRBJ1-4, with 9 bases matching TRBD1. Germline V gene lookup returns CDR1 MNHEY and CDR2 SVGAGI. The CDR3 is 14 amino acids. V shed 6 bases, J shed 6 bases, and the junction held 5 bases outside the gene matches. The CDR3 DNA reads as TGTGCCAGCAGGCTGGGGACAGGGTATGAAAAACTGTTTTTT. It specifies CASRLGTGYEKLFF.

The genes are TRBV19 and TRBJ2-3; D call uncertain. The V end was cut by 6 bases, the J end by 2 bases, with 9 bases between. Germline CDR1 reads LNHDA; CDR2 reads SQIVND (reference sequence). CDR3 length: 13 residues. The CDR3 spells CASSPGYTDTQYF. CDR3 nucleotides: TGTGCCAGTAGCCCCGGGTACACAGATACGCAGTATTTT.

In this sample, this clone turned up many times. The rearrangement uses TRBV6-1 and TRBJ2-4, with TRBD1 matching over 8 bases. Trimming cost V 2 bases and J 8 bases; bases outside gene matches: 11. In germline, CDR1 is MNHNS, CDR2 SASEGT. This CDR3 is 16 amino acids long. The CDR3 is CASSERQGLEKDIQYF. The CDR3 DNA follows: TGTGCCAGCAGTGAAAGACAGGGGCTGGAAAAGGACATTCAGTACTTC.

This rearrangement joins TRBV12-3 or TRBV12-4 to TRBJ1-5, with D unclear. Deletions cut 1 base from V and 7 bases from J, with 5 bases between. The CDR3 contains 12 residues. As DNA, the CDR3 is TGTGCCAGCAGTTTAGAAGAGCAGCCCCAGCATTTT. Residues: CASSLEEQPQHF.

The chain links TRBV5-1 to TRBJ1-1, with TRBD1 as a possible D gene (6 bases). CDR3 length: 13 residues. The germline V gene encodes CDR1 SGHRS and CDR2 YFSETQ. The V end lost 6 bases, the J end lost 2 bases, and 11 bases lay between the germline ends. The DNA for the CDR3 is TGCGCCAGCAACGAACAGGGAAACACTGAAGCTTTCTTT. Its translation is CASNEQGNTEAFF. The complete variable domain, with remaining parts taken from reference TRBV5-1 and TRBJ1-1, reads KAGVTQTPRYLIKTRGQQVTLSCSPISGHRSVSWYQQTPGQGLQFLFEYFSETQRNKGNFPGRFSGRQFSNSRSEMNVSTLELGDSALYLCASNEQGNTEAFFGQGTRLTVV.

V usage is TRBV7-2 and J usage is TRBJ2-5, with D perhaps matching TRBD1 (7 bases). The CDR3 runs 14 residues. V was clipped by 5 bases and J by 2 bases, with 12 bases between them. The germline V gene has CDR1 SGHTA and CDR2 FQGNSA. The CDR3: CASSPGGLQETQYF. The CDR3 DNA reads TGTGCCAGCAGCCCAGGGGGACTTCAAGAGACCCAGTACTTC.

This clone was counted only a few times. This chain's CDR3 is CASSNPTDEKLFF. The CDR3 DNA sequence: TGCGCCAGCAGTAACCCAACGGATGAAAAACTGTTTTTT. V gene TRBV5-1 combines with J gene TRBJ1-4; D remains unclear. The V gene lost 5 bases and the J gene lost 6 bases, with 11 bases spanning the gap. The CDR3 extends over 13 amino acids. CDR1 SGHRS and CDR2 YFSETQ come from the germline V gene.

V gene TRBV4-1 combines with J gene TRBJ2-1; 12 bases fit TRBD2. Germline loops: CDR1 MGHRA, CDR2 YSYEKL. The CDR3 has 17 residues. Trimming cost V 3 bases and J 7 bases; bases outside gene matches: 10. The CDR3 DNA reads TGCGCCAGCAGCCATTACCCTAGCGGGGGGGCCGGGAATGAGCAGTTCTTC. Protein: CASSHYPSGGAGNEQFF.

In nucleotides, the CDR3 is TGTGCCAGCAGCCAGTCGGACGTGGGGCCCCAAGAGACCCAGTACTTC. Its protein product is CASSQSDVGPQETQYF. The chain couples TRBV4-2 to TRBJ2-5; possibly TRBD1 for D (5 bases). CDR1 and CDR2 (germline): LGHNA, YNFKEQ. The V gene lost 3 bases and the J gene lost 1 base, with 15 bases spanning the gap. There are 16 residues in the CDR3.

This chain's CDR3 is CASSTQAGIPNSPLHF. CDR3 nucleotides: TGTGCCAGCTCCACGCAGGCAGGGATTCCGAATTCACCCCTCCACTTT. This chain joins TRBV2 and TRBJ1-6, with D possibly matching TRBD1 (5 bases). Trimming left V 8 bases short and J 7 bases short, with 21 bases between. CDR1 and CDR2 (germline): SNHLY, FYNNEI. The CDR3 covers 16 residues.

This rearrangement joins TRBV5-6 to TRBJ2-7; 7 bases fit TRBD1. The CDR3 totals 13 residues. After removal of 4 bases from V and 2 bases from J, the junction contained 3 bases not matched to a gene. Germline V gene data show CDR1 as SGHDT and CDR2 as YYEEEE. CDR3: CASSAGQAYEQYV. Here the CDR3 DNA reads TGTGCCAGCAGCGCAGGACAGGCCTACGAGCAGTACGTC.

The chain links TRBV12-5 to TRBJ2-7, with 9 bases aligning to TRBD1. This CDR3 has 14 residues. The V gene end was trimmed by 0 bases and the J gene end by 8 bases; junction bases not matched to a gene: 5. The germline V gene encodes CDR1 LGHNT and CDR2 FRNRAP. The CDR3 DNA reads as TGTGCTAGTGGTTTGGTCGGGACAGGGCTCCAGCAGTACGTC. Translated: CASGLVGTGLQQYV.

CDR3 sequence: CASSSGQSYNEQFF. The CDR3 coding sequence is TGTGCCAGCAGCTCAGGACAGTCCTACAATGAGCAGTTCTTC. V and J are TRBV7-9 and TRBJ2-1; D is perhaps TRBD1 (6 bases). This CDR3 comprises 14 residues. The V end was cut by 4 bases, the J end by 1 base, with 8 bases between. Germline CDR1 reads SEHNR; CDR2 reads FQNEAQ (reference sequence).

The chain carries TRBV4-2 and TRBJ1-1; possibly TRBD1 for D (5 bases). From germline, CDR1 is LGHNA and CDR2 YNFKEQ. The CDR3 is made up of 18 amino acids. Trimming removed 0 bases at V and 5 bases at J, with 22 bases between. The CDR3 here is CASSQEPSLVGERTEAFF. Here the CDR3 DNA reads TGTGCCAGCAGCCAAGAACCCTCCTTGGTAGGGGAAAGGACTGAAGCTTTCTTT.

This clone was picked up a small number of times. The J gene is TRBJ1-2, the V gene TRBV7-8; possible D gene TRBD1, 6 bases. Trimming stripped 1 base from V and 8 bases from J, with 14 bases between. Germline loops: CDR1 SGHVS, CDR2 FQNEAQ. The CDR3 loop spans 14 amino acids. CDR3 region: CASSLEAGVGGYTF. CDR3 nucleotide sequence: TGTGCCAGCAGCTTAGAGGCAGGGGTGGGAGGCTACACCTTC.

The rearrangement uses TRBV6-1 and TRBJ1-1, with D possibly TRBD1 on 5 matching bases. Trimming took 1 base from V and 3 from J, leaving 6 bases between them. Germline CDR1 and CDR2: MNHNS and SASEGT. The CDR3 runs to 13 residues. The CDR3 DNA reads TGTGCCAGCAGTGAAGGACAGTACACTGAAGCTTTCTTT. Translated: CASSEGQYTEAFF.

CDR3 bases: TGTGCCAGCAGCTCCCGACAGGGTCCCTACGAGCAGTACTTC. This codes for CASSSRQGPYEQYF. The chain has TRBV11-3 and TRBJ2-7; 7 bases are shared with TRBD1. This CDR3 is 14 amino acids long. The V gene end was trimmed by 4 bases and the J gene end by 2 bases; junction bases not matched to a gene: 5. Germline loops: CDR1 SGHNT, CDR2 YENEEA.

CDR3 residues: CASSYSTGGGTEAFF. For the CDR3, the DNA is TGTGCCAGCAGTTACTCGACAGGGGGTGGCACTGAAGCTTTCTTT. The V call is TRBV6-5, the J call TRBJ1-1; 9 positions agree with TRBD1. The trim removed 0 bases at V and 4 bases at J, leaving 3 bases unmatched. The CDR3 totals 15 residues. Germline assignment: CDR1 MNHEY and CDR2 SVGAGI.

The chain carries TRBV11-3 and TRBJ1-1; 8 positions agree with TRBD1. The germline V gene encodes CDR1 SGHNT and CDR2 YENEEA. The V and J ends lost 5 bases and 5 bases, in that order; junction bases with no gene match: 7. The CDR3 is 14 amino acids. CDR3 loop: CASSDQGARTEAFF. As DNA, the CDR3 is TGTGCCAGCAGCGACCAGGGGGCGCGAACTGAAGCTTTCTTT.

This clone has just one count. The chain joins TRBV3-1 (or the pseudogene TRBV3-2) to TRBJ1-1; tentatively, D is TRBD1 (5 bases). V was cut by 0 bases and J by 4 bases, with 15 bases left in between. The length of the CDR3 is 16 residues. CDR1 LGHDT and CDR2 YNNKEL come from the germline V gene (reference sequence). DNA for the CDR3: TGTGCCAGCAGCCAAGATTATAAGGGGAGGGTCACTGAAGCTTTCTTT. It is translated as CASSQDYKGRVTEAFF.

This chain links TRBV19 with TRBJ1-4; 8 bases are shared with TRBD1. V lost 7 bases, J lost 8 bases, and 6 bases stayed unmatched. Germline V CDR1 and CDR2: LNHDA, SQIVND (reference sequence). The CDR3 is made up of 13 amino acids. Here the CDR3 reads CASNDDRGEKLFF. As DNA, the CDR3 is TGTGCCAGTAACGACGACAGGGGAGAAAAACTGTTTTTT.